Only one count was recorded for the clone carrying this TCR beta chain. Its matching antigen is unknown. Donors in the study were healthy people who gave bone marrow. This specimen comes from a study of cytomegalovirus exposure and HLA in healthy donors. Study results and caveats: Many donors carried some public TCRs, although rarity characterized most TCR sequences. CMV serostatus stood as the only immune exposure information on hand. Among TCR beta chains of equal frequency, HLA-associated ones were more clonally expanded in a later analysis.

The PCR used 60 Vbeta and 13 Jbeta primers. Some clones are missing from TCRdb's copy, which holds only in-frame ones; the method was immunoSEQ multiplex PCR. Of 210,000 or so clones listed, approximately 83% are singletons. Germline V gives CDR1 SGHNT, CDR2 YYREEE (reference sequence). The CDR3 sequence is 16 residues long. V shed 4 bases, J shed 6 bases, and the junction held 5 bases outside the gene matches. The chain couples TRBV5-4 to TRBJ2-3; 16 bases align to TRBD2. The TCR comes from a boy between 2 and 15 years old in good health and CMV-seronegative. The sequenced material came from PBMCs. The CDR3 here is CASSIGTSGGADTQYF. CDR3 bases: TGTGCCAGCAGCATCGGGACTAGCGGGGGGGCGGATACGCAGTATTTT.